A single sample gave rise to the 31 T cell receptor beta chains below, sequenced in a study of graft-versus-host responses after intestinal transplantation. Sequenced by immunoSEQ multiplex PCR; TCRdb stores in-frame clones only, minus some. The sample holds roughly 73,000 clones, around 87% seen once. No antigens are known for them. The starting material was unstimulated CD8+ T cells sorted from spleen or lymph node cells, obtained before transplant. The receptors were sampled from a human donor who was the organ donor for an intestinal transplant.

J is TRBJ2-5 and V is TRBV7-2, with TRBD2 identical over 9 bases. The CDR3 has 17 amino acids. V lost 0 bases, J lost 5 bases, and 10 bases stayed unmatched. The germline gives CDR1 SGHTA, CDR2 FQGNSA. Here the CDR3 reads CASSLATSGKFLETQYF. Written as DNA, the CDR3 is TGTGCCAGCAGCTTAGCGACTAGCGGTAAATTCTTGGAGACCCAGTACTTC.

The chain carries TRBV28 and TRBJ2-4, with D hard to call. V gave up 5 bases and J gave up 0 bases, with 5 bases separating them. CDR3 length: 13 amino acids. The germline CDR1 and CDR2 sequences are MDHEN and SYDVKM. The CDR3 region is CASSPLAKNIQYF. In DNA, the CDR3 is TGTGCCAGCAGTCCCCTAGCCAAAAACATTCAGTACTTC.

The CDR3 spells CAWSVAGGLKNIQYF. Here the CDR3 DNA reads TGTGCCTGGAGTGTGGCGGGGGGTCTTAAAAACATTCAGTACTTC. This chain joins TRBV30 and TRBJ2-4, with 8 bases aligning to TRBD2. Germline loops: CDR1 GTSNPN, CDR2 SVGIG (reference sequence). The CDR3 length is 15 residues. Trimming at V came to 0 bases and at J to 4 bases, leaving 5 bases not matched to a gene.

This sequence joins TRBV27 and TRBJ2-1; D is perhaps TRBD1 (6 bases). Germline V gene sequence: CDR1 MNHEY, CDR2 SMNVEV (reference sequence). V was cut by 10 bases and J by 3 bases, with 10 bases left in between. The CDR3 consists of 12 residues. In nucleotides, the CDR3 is TGTGCCATCAGGGGCAGCTACAATGAGCAGTTCTTC. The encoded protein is CAIRGSYNEQFF.

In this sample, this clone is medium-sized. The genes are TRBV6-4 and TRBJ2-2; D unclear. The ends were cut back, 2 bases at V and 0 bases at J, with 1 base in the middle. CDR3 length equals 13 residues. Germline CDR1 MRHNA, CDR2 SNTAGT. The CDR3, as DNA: TGTGCCAGCAGTGACACGAACACCGGGGAGCTGTTTTTT. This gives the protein CASSDTNTGELFF.

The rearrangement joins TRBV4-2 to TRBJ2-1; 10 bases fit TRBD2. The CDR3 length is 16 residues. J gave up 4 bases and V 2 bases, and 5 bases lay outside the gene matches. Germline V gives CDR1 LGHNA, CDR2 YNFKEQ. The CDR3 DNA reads TGTGCCAGCAGCCAAACCTTTAGCGGGGGGTACAATGAGCAGTTCTTC. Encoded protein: CASSQTFSGGYNEQFF.

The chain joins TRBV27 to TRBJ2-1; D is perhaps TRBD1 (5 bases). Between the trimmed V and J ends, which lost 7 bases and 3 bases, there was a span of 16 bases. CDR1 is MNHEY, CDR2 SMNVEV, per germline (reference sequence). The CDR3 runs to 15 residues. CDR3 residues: CASKPIGVDYNEQFF. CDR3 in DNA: TGTGCCAGCAAACCTATAGGGGTTGACTACAATGAGCAGTTCTTC.

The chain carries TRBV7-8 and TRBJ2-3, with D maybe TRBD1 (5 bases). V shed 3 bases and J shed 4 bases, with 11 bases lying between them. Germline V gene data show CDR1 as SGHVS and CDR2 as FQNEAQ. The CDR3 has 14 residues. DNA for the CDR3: TGTGCCAGCAGCTTTGGGGCAGGGTCAGATACGCAGTATTTT. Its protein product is CASSFGAGSDTQYF.

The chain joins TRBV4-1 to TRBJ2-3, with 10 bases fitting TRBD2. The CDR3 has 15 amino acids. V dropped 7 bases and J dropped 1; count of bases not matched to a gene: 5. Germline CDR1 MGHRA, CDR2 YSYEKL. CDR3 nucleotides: TGCGCCAGCATGGGGCTAGCGGGGGGCACAGATACGCAGTATTTT. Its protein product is CASMGLAGGTDTQYF.

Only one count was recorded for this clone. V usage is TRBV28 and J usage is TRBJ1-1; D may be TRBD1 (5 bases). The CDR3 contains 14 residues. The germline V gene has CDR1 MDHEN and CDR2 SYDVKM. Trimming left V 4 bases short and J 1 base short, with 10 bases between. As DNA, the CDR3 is TGTGCCAGCAGTTCATGGGGGGGGAACACTGAAGCTTTCTTT. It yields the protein CASSSWGGNTEAFF.

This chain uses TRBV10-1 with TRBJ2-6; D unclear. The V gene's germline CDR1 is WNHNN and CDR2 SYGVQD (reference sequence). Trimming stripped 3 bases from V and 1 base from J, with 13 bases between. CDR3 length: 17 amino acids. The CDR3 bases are TGCGCCAGCAGTGATGAACCTCTGGGATCTGGGGCCAACGTCCTGACTTTC. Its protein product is CASSDEPLGSGANVLTF.

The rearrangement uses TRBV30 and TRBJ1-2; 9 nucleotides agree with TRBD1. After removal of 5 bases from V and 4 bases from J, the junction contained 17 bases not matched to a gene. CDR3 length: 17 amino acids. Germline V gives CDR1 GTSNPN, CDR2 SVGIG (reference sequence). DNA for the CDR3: TGTGCCTGGGCCGGGGACAGGGTAGGGGTAGGGGTCTATGGCTACACCTTC. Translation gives CAWAGDRVGVGVYGYTF.

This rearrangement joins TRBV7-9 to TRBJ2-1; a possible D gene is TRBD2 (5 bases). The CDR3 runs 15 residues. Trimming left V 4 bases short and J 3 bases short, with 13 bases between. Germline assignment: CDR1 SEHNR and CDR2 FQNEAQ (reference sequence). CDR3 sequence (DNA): TGTGCCAGCAGCTCAAAAACCCGGGACTACAATGAGCAGTTCTTC. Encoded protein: CASSSKTRDYNEQFF.

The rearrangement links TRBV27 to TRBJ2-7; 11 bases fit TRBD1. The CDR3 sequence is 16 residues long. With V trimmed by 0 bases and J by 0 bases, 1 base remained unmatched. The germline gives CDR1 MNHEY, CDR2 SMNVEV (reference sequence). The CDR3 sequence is CASSLSGQGVSYEQYF. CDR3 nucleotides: TGTGCCAGCAGTTTATCGGGACAGGGGGTCTCCTACGAGCAGTACTTC.

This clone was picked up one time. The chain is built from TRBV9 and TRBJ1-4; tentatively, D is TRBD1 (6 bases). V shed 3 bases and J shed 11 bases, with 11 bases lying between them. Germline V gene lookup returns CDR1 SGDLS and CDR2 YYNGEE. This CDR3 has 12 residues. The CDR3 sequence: CASSDGGGKLFF. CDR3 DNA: TGTGCCAGCAGCGACGGAGGGGGGAAACTGTTTTTT.

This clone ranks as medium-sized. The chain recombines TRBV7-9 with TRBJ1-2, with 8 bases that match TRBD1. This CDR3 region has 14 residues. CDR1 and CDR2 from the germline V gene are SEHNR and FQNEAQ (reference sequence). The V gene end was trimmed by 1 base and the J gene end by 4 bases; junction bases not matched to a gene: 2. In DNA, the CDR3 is TGTGCCAGCAGCTTAGGACAGGGGACCTATGGCTACACCTTC. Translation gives CASSLGQGTYGYTF.

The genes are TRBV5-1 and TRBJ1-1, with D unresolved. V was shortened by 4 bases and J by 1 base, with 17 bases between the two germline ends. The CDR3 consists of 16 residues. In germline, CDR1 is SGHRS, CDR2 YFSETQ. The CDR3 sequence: CASSPISRRRNTEAFF. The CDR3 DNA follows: TGCGCCAGCAGCCCCATCTCAAGACGGAGGAACACTGAAGCTTTCTTT.

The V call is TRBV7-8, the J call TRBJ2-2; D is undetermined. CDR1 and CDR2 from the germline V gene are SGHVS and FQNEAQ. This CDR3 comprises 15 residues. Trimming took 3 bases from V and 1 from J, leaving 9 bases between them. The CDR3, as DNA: TGTGCCAGCAGCTTTAATCTAGGGAACACCGGGGAGCTGTTTTTT. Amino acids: CASSFNLGNTGELFF.

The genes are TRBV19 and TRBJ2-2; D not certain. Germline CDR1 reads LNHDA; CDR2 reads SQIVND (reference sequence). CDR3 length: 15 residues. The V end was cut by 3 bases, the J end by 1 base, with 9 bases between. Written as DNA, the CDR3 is TGTGCCAGTAGTATGAAAATGAGGAACACCGGGGAGCTGTTTTTT. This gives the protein CASSMKMRNTGELFF.

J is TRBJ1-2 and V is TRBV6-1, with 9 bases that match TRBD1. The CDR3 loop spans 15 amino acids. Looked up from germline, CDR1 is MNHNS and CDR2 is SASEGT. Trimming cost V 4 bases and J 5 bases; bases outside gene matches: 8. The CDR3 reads CASSAPGTGSYGYTF. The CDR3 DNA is TGTGCCAGCAGTGCCCCCGGGACAGGGTCTTATGGCTACACCTTC.

This CDR3 is CASSSYRGRKGANYGYTF. The CDR3 nucleotides are TGTGCCAGCTCATCGTACCGGGGACGAAAAGGGGCCAATTATGGCTACACCTTC. The rearrangement joins TRBV18 to TRBJ1-2; D is possibly TRBD1 (5 bases). The V gene's germline CDR1 is KGHSH and CDR2 LQKENI. The CDR3 runs 18 residues. V shed 5 bases and J shed 5 bases, with 27 bases lying between them.

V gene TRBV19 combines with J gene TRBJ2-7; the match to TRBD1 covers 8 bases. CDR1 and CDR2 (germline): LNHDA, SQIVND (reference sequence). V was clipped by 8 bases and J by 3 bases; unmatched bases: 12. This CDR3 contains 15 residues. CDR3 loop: CASASRTGHYYEQYF. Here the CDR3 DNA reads TGTGCCAGTGCCTCCCGGACAGGGCACTACTACGAGCAGTACTTC.

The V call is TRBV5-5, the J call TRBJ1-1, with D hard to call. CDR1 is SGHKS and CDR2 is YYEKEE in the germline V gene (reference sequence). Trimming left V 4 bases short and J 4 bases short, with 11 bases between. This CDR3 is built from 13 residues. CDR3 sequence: CASSHDASTEAFF. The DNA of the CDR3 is TGTGCCAGCAGCCACGATGCAAGCACTGAAGCTTTCTTT.

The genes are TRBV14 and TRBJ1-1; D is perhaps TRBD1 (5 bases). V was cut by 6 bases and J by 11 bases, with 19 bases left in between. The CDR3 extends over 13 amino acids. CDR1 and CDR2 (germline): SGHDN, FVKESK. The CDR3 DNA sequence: TGTGCCAGCAGAAAGACAGATGGTTGGGGGGCTTTCTTT. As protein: CASRKTDGWGAFF.

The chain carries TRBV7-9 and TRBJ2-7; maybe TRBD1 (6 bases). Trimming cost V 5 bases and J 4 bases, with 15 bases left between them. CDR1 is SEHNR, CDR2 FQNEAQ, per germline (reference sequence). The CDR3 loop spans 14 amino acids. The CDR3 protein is CASSQLPGEYEQYF. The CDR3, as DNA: TGTGCCAGCAGCCAGCTACCAGGGGAATACGAGCAGTACTTC.

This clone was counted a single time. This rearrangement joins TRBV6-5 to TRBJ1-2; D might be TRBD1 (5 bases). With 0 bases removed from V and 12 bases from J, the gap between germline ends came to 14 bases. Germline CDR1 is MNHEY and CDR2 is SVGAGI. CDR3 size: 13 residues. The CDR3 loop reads CASSYSPGEENTF. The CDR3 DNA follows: TGTGCCAGCAGTTACTCGCCGGGGGAGGAGAACACCTTC.

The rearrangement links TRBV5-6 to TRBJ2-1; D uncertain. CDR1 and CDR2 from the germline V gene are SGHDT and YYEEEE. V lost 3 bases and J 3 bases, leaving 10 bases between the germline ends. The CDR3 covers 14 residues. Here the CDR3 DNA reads TGTGCCAGCAGCTCAAGGTTCCTCTACAATGAGCAGTTCTTC. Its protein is CASSSRFLYNEQFF. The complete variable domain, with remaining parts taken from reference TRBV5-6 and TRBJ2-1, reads DAGVTQSPTHLIKTRGQQVTLRCSPKSGHDTVSWYQQALGQGPQFIFQYYEEEERQRGNFPDRFSGHQFPNYSSELNVNALLLGDSALYLCASSSRFLYNEQFFGPGTRLTVL.

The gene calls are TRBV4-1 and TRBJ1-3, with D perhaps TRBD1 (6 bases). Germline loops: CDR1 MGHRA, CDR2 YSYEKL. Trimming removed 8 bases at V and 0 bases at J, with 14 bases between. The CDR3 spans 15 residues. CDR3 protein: CASANRDSSGNTIYF. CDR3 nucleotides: TGCGCCAGCGCAAACAGGGATTCCTCTGGAAACACCATATATTTT.

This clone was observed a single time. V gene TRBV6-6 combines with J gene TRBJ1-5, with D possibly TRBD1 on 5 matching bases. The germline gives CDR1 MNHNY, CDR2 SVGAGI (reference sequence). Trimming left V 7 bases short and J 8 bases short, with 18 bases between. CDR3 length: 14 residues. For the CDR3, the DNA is TGTGCCAGCAACTACAGGTCTTCCATAGAGCCCCAGCATTTT. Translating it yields CASNYRSSIEPQHF.

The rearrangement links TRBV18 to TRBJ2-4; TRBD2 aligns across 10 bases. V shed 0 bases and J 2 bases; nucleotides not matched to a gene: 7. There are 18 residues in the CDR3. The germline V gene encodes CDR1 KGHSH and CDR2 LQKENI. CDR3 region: CASSPPRQRGGTKNIQYF. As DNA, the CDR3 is TGTGCCAGCTCACCACCTAGGCAGCGGGGGGGCACCAAAAACATTCAGTACTTC.

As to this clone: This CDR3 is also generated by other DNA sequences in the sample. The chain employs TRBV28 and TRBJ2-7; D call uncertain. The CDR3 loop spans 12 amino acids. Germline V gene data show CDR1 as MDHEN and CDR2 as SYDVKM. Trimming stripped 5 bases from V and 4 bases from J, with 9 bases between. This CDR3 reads CASSPSRYEQYF. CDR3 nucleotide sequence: TGTGCCAGCAGTCCCAGTCGGTACGAGCAGTACTTC.